The T cell receptor beta chain described here comes from a study of CD8 T cells in Susac syndrome. Findings and limits, study-wide: It was acknowledged in the study that its TCR sequencing and HLA analysis involved a relatively small number of individuals.

On this clonotype itself: Its antigen is undetermined.

Negative isolation yielded the CD8+ and CD4+ T cells, while FACS enriched the TEMRA cells. The CDR3 totals 10 residues. Trimming removed 8 bases from V and 4 bases from J, with 8 bases in between. Per germline, CDR1 SQVTM and CDR2 ANQGSEA. Reverse transcription of 0.5 to 1 ug RNA was performed with random hexamers. Amplification of TCR beta CDR3 used immunoSEQ multiplex PCR across 54 Vbeta and 13 Jbeta. TCRdb passed the immunoSEQ multiplex PCR reads through MiXCR, listing each CDR3 protein once. The data contain 150,000 to 190,000 distinct CDR3 sequences, less than 97% of them singletons. The sequencing input was CD8+ T cells from PBMCs. This receptor was taken from a human donor with multiple sclerosis. The V call is TRBV29-1, the J call TRBJ2-5, with D unclear. The CDR3 is CSIQTETQYF. CDR3 in DNA: TGCAGCATCCAAACAGAGACCCAGTACTTC.